A selection of T cell receptor beta chains follows, all from one sample in a study of response to subunit inactivated influenza vaccine. TCRdb analysed the RT-PCR reads with MiXCR anew, one entry per CDR3 protein. This sample has about 780,000 distinct CDR3 sequences, with approximately 17% found just once. Sequencing used PBMCs from blood, obtained 5 to 6 days after vaccination. Every receptor here comes from a man over 45 who received an inactivated influenza vaccine. Each CDR3 is given with its conserved first and last residue. Each record gives: J gene, D gene, clone size, V gene, CDR3 DNA, CDR3 protein. A D gene is named only where the DNA matches it firmly. Clone sizes are given selectively: once, few, many, or a class where the clone is expanded.

J: TRBJ1-5
D: .
size: .
V: TRBV20-1
DNA: TGCAGTGCTAGGGGGGGCAGGGGCAATCAGCCCCAGCATTTT
CDR3: CSARGGRGNQPQHF

J: TRBJ2-4
D: .
size: few
V: TRBV12-3/TRBV12-4
DNA: TGTGCCAGCAGTTCACAGAGCCCAGGAAACATTCAGTACTTC
CDR3: CASSSQSPGNIQYF

J: TRBJ2-3
D: TRBD2
size: .
V: TRBV12-3/TRBV12-4
DNA: TGTGCCAGCAGCCAGCTCGCGGGAGATGTCTATTTT
CDR3: CASSQLAGDVYF

J: TRBJ2-6
D: .
size: .
V: TRBV6-2/TRBV6-3
DNA: TGTGCCAGCACCCTCAGGGGCACCGGGGCCAACGTCCTGACTTTC
CDR3: CASTLRGTGANVLTF

J: TRBJ2-3
D: .
size: few
V: TRBV29-1
DNA: TGCAGCGTTCAGAGCACAGATACGCAGTATTTT
CDR3: CSVQSTDTQYF

J: TRBJ2-7
D: .
size: .
V: TRBV20-1
DNA: TGCAGTGCTAGAGCTCCATCTAACTACGAGCAGTACTTC
CDR3: CSARAPSNYEQYF

J: TRBJ1-6
D: .
size: few
V: TRBV10-3
DNA: TGTGCCATCAGGGCGGAGGGACCCTATAATTCACCCCTCCACTTT
CDR3: CAIRAEGPYNSPLHF

J: TRBJ2-1
D: TRBD2
size: .
V: TRBV10-3
DNA: TGTGCCAGCAACCCCGGGACTAGCGGGAGGGATGAGCAGTTCTTC
CDR3: CASNPGTSGRDEQFF

J: TRBJ2-5
D: .
size: many
V: TRBV10-3
DNA: TGTGCCATAAGCACCGGGACAACTAAAGAGACCCAGTACTTC
CDR3: CAISTGTTKETQYF

J: TRBJ2-3
D: .
size: many
V: TRBV29-1
DNA: TGCAGCGTTGAGGGGCTAGCGACAGATACGCAGTATTTT
CDR3: CSVEGLATDTQYF

J: TRBJ1-2
D: TRBD1
size: .
V: TRBV7-9
DNA: TGTGCCAGCAGCCCTCCCCGGGACAGGGGGATCGACTACACCTTC
CDR3: CASSPPRDRGIDYTF

J: TRBJ2-3
D: .
size: few
V: TRBV24-1
DNA: TGTGCCACCAGTGACCCCCTATCAGATACGCAGTATTTT
CDR3: CATSDPLSDTQYF

J: TRBJ1-5
D: .
size: few
V: TRBV4-1
DNA: TGCGCCAGCAGCCAAGATCGGGCGACAGTTAGCAATCAGCCCCAGCATTTT
CDR3: CASSQDRATVSNQPQHF

J: TRBJ1-1
D: TRBD1
size: few
V: TRBV12-3/TRBV12-4
DNA: TGTGCCAGCAGTAGGACCAGGACAGGGTACGGAGCTGAAGCTTTCTTT
CDR3: CASSRTRTGYGAEAFF

J: TRBJ2-5
D: .
size: .
V: TRBV12-3/TRBV12-4
DNA: TGTGCCAGCAGAAGCCTAGGAGAGACCCAGTACTTC
CDR3: CASRSLGETQYF

J: TRBJ2-2
D: TRBD2
size: .
V: TRBV5-1
DNA: TGCGCCAGCAGCTTGTTAGCGGGAGGGCCCTCGGCCGGGGAGCTGTTTTTT
CDR3: CASSLLAGGPSAGELFF

J: TRBJ1-1
D: .
size: few
V: TRBV3-1
DNA: TGTGCCAGCAGCCAAGACCTAACAGTTAGGAGCACTGAAGCTTTCTTT
CDR3: CASSQDLTVRSTEAFF